The next 7 T cell receptor beta chains were all read from a single sample in a study of CD8 T cells in ankylosing spondylitis. Whole-study results and caveats: Ankylosing spondylitis blood seemed to carry a telltale TCR beta motif made of under 10 highly homologous variants.

Each CDR3 protein is one row after TCRdb ran MiXCR on the 5' RACE reads. The table lists over 700,000 distinct CDR3 sequences, around 17% of them singletons. These receptors' targets are unknown. The specimen was blood, either unsorted or a sorted T cell fraction (not recorded which). These receptors came from a male donor with ankylosing spondylitis.

The V call is TRBV12-3 or TRBV12-4, the J call TRBJ1-2; D unresolved. The CDR3 totals 15 residues. V was pared by 0 bases and J by 7 bases, with 15 bases between. DNA of the CDR3: TGTGCCAGCAGTTTAGCGTCGTTGGGATTCAGTGGCTACACCTTC. This codes for CASSLASLGFSGYTF.

This clonotype was found many times. The rearrangement uses TRBV7-3 and TRBJ2-1, with TRBD1 matching over 8 bases. Germline loops: CDR1 SGHTA, CDR2 FQGTGA. This CDR3 contains 16 residues. V gave up 0 bases and J gave up 7 bases; unmatched junction bases: 8. CDR3 loop: CASSLTYQGARNEQFF. For the CDR3, the DNA is TGTGCCAGCAGCTTAACGTACCAGGGGGCTAGGAATGAGCAGTTCTTC.

This clonotype was seen more than once but under ten times. This rearrangement joins TRBV4-3 to TRBJ1-2; no firm D call. CDR3 length: 15 amino acids. V gave up 0 bases and J gave up 4 bases, with 12 bases separating them. CDR1 LGHNA and CDR2 YSLEER come from the germline V gene. This chain's CDR3 is CASSQDLADTYGYTF. The CDR3 nucleotides read TGCGCCAGCAGCCAAGATTTGGCAGATACCTATGGCTACACCTTC.

This clonotype was seen a few times. V usage is TRBV4-2 and J usage is TRBJ1-4; TRBD1 aligns across 9 bases. The CDR3 sequence is 14 residues long. Germline loops: CDR1 LGHNA, CDR2 YNFKEQ. The junction had 5 bases not matched to a gene; V was cut back by 4 bases and J by 8 bases. CDR3 bases: TGTGCCAGCAGCCCAGGAGGGACAGGGGAAAAACTGTTTTTT. It specifies CASSPGGTGEKLFF.

The V gene is TRBV6-2 or TRBV6-3, the J gene TRBJ1-2, with D tentatively TRBD1 (6 bases). In germline, CDR1 is MNHEY, CDR2 SVGEGT. CDR3 length: 15 amino acids. V was shortened by 4 bases and J by 0 bases, with 12 bases between the two germline ends. CDR3 sequence (DNA): TGTGCCAGCAGTTCCGGACAGCTTACTAACTATGGCTACACCTTC. Amino acid sequence: CASSSGQLTNYGYTF.

This clonotype appeared a single time. The rearrangement uses TRBV5-5 and TRBJ2-7; 7 positions match TRBD1. V lost 4 bases, J lost 2 bases, and 9 bases stayed unmatched. This CDR3 spans 15 amino acids. Per germline, CDR1 SGHKS and CDR2 YYEKEE (reference sequence). The CDR3 region has the DNA TGTGCCAGCAGCCCAACCGGGACAGCGACCTACGAGCAGTACTTC. Protein: CASSPTGTATYEQYF.

The chain employs TRBV2 and TRBJ2-1; D unclear. V lost 5 bases, J lost 5 bases, and 4 bases lay in between. The CDR3 has 11 residues. Germline CDR1 SNHLY, CDR2 FYNNEI. CDR3 protein: CASSYHNEQFF. The CDR3 DNA sequence: TGTGCCAGCAGTTATCACAATGAGCAGTTCTTC.